This T cell receptor beta chain was identified during a study of regulatory T cells in long-lasting Graves disease. The study's findings and limits: Analysis covered peripheral blood alone, not thyroid tissue.

As for time point: newly diagnosed GD, antithyroid drugs for less than 3 months. The TCR library used RNA extracted from PBMCs. Both iRepertoire HTBI primers and Arm-PCR of CDR3 regions were used to build the TCR beta libraries. MiXCR, run by TCRdb on the multiplex PCR reads, gives a single entry per CDR3 protein. The sample holds 250,000 or so distinct CDR3 sequences, roughly 21% seen once. This clonotype was seen at least ten times. Its antigen is unidentified. CDR3 size: 14 residues. J lost 6 bases, V lost 4 bases, and 6 bases had no gene match. Germline V CDR1 and CDR2: MNHEY, SVGAGI. The material was peripheral blood mononuclear cells (PBMCs), obtained at new diagnosis, from a patient treated with antithyroid drugs. The chain couples TRBV6-5 to TRBJ2-3; TRBD1 matches 8 bases. The TCR originated in a female donor with Graves disease. Here the CDR3 DNA reads TGTGCCAGCAGTTCCCGGGACAGGCTGGATACGCAGTATTTT. Protein sequence: CASSSRDRLDTQYF.